This is a list of T cell receptor beta chains from one sample in a study of identical twins. MiXCR was run by TCRdb on the 5' RACE reads, yielding one entry per CDR3 protein. The data contain 250,000 or so distinct CDR3 sequences, about 9% of them seen just once; the ten biggest clones take up less than 4%. This sample was shared with a second study, whose subject was yellow fever vaccine responses in identical twins.

Material: CD8+ T cells sorted from blood. Source of these receptors: a woman under 30 in good health. CDR3s include the opening cysteine and the closing phenylalanine or tryptophan. The order of the fields is J gene, V gene, D gene, clone size, CDR3 protein, CDR3 DNA. The D gene is left open where the match is weak. The listing skips clone size in some rows; elsewhere it reads once, few, many or a size class.

j_call: TRBJ2-7
v_call: TRBV27
d_call: NA
clone_size: few
cdr3_aa: CASTPTSSYEQYF
cdr3_nt: TGTGCCAGCACCCCGACTAGCTCCTACGAGCAGTACTTC

j_call: TRBJ2-7
v_call: TRBV7-6
d_call: NA
clone_size: many
cdr3_aa: CASSLSPGHLLTYEQYF
cdr3_nt: TGTGCCAGCAGCTTATCGCCGGGACACCTACTAACCTACGAGCAGTACTTC

j_call: TRBJ2-1
v_call: TRBV24-1
d_call: NA
clone_size: many
cdr3_aa: CATSDLPGVSYNEQFF
cdr3_nt: TGTGCCACCAGTGATTTGCCAGGAGTCTCCTACAATGAGCAGTTCTTC

j_call: TRBJ2-3
v_call: TRBV27
d_call: TRBD2
clone_size: few
cdr3_aa: CASSLGSGRHTQYF
cdr3_nt: TGTGCCAGCAGTTTAGGATCCGGGAGGCATACGCAGTATTTT

j_call: TRBJ1-5
v_call: TRBV7-9
d_call: TRBD1
clone_size: few
cdr3_aa: CASSSRDSNQPQHF
cdr3_nt: TGTGCCAGCAGCTCCCGGGACAGTAATCAGCCCCAGCATTTT

j_call: TRBJ2-7
v_call: TRBV4-3
d_call: TRBD2
clone_size: few
cdr3_aa: CASSQGGLAGAFYEQYF
cdr3_nt: TGCGCCAGCAGCCAAGGGGGGCTAGCGGGAGCTTTCTACGAGCAGTACTTC

j_call: TRBJ2-3
v_call: TRBV6-2/TRBV6-3
d_call: TRBD2
clone_size: few
cdr3_aa: CASSYPLEAQRGGLTDTQYF
cdr3_nt: TGTGCCAGCAGTTACCCCCTTGAAGCTCAGCGGGGGGGTCTGACAGATACGCAGTATTTT

j_call: TRBJ2-5
v_call: TRBV29-1
d_call: TRBD2
clone_size: NA
cdr3_aa: CSVERGGAWLETQYF
cdr3_nt: TGCAGCGTTGAACGGGGGGGCGCTTGGTTGGAGACCCAGTACTTC

j_call: TRBJ2-3
v_call: TRBV5-5
d_call: NA
clone_size: few
cdr3_aa: CASSLALADTQYF
cdr3_nt: TGTGCCAGCAGCTTGGCTCTGGCAGATACGCAGTATTTT

j_call: TRBJ2-1
v_call: TRBV11-2
d_call: NA
clone_size: NA
cdr3_aa: CASRNLAHNEQFF
cdr3_nt: TGTGCCAGCAGAAACCTCGCGCACAATGAGCAGTTCTTC

j_call: TRBJ1-4
v_call: TRBV20-1
d_call: TRBD1
clone_size: few
cdr3_aa: CSAKVPYRDRDEKLFF
cdr3_nt: TGCAGTGCTAAAGTCCCATACCGGGACAGGGATGAAAAACTGTTTTTT

j_call: TRBJ2-3
v_call: TRBV2
d_call: TRBD2
clone_size: NA
cdr3_aa: CASGASGGTDTQYF
cdr3_nt: TGTGCCAGCGGAGCTAGCGGGGGCACAGATACGCAGTATTTT

j_call: TRBJ2-1
v_call: TRBV9
d_call: TRBD2
clone_size: NA
cdr3_aa: CASSESPRLAGGRSYNEQFF
cdr3_nt: TGTGCCAGCAGCGAGTCCCCACGACTAGCGGGGGGCCGTTCCTACAATGAGCAGTTCTTC

j_call: TRBJ2-7
v_call: TRBV4-2
d_call: NA
clone_size: many
cdr3_aa: CASSPGGSSYEQYF
cdr3_nt: TGTGCCAGCAGCCCTGGGGGAAGCTCCTACGAGCAGTACTTC

j_call: TRBJ2-1
v_call: TRBV3-1
d_call: TRBD1
clone_size: few
cdr3_aa: CASSQGFLTGSPLQDEQFF
cdr3_nt: TGTGCCAGCAGCCAAGGGTTTTTGACAGGGTCCCCCTTACAGGATGAGCAGTTCTTC

j_call: TRBJ2-7
v_call: TRBV5-4
d_call: TRBD1
clone_size: NA
cdr3_aa: CASSPVEGALEQYF
cdr3_nt: TGTGCCAGCAGCCCTGTTGAGGGGGCGTTGGAGCAGTACTTC

j_call: TRBJ1-2
v_call: TRBV5-5
d_call: NA
clone_size: NA
cdr3_aa: CASNNPGFTNYGYTF
cdr3_nt: TGTGCCAGCAACAACCCGGGATTTACTAACTATGGCTACACCTTC

j_call: TRBJ2-1
v_call: TRBV27
d_call: NA
clone_size: few
cdr3_aa: CASSGGREQFF
cdr3_nt: TGTGCCAGCAGTGGAGGTCGTGAGCAGTTCTTC

j_call: TRBJ2-5
v_call: TRBV10-3
d_call: TRBD1
clone_size: many
cdr3_aa: CAISLDGTGRETQYF
cdr3_nt: TGTGCCATCAGTCTAGACGGGACAGGGCGAGAGACCCAGTACTTC

j_call: TRBJ2-1
v_call: TRBV7-9
d_call: TRBD2
clone_size: few
cdr3_aa: CASSSWTSGRGNEQFF
cdr3_nt: TGTGCCAGCAGCTCCTGGACTAGCGGGAGGGGCAATGAGCAGTTCTTC

j_call: TRBJ2-1
v_call: TRBV7-9
d_call: TRBD2
clone_size: many
cdr3_aa: CASSPPLGGAGNEQFF
cdr3_nt: TGTGCCAGCAGCCCTCCCCTCGGGGGGGCCGGGAATGAGCAGTTCTTC

j_call: TRBJ2-1
v_call: TRBV12-3/TRBV12-4
d_call: NA
clone_size: many
cdr3_aa: CASSLLDGRRGEQFF
cdr3_nt: TGTGCCAGCAGTTTACTAGATGGACGCCGCGGTGAGCAGTTCTTC

j_call: TRBJ2-6
v_call: TRBV6-1
d_call: NA
clone_size: many
cdr3_aa: CASSVGYSGANVLTF
cdr3_nt: TGTGCCAGCAGTGTGGGGTACTCTGGGGCCAACGTCCTGACTTTC

j_call: TRBJ1-6
v_call: TRBV6-5
d_call: NA
clone_size: NA
cdr3_aa: CASSTDAAALHF
cdr3_nt: TGTGCCAGCAGCACCGACGCGGCGGCCCTCCACTTT

j_call: TRBJ2-3
v_call: TRBV13
d_call: TRBD2
clone_size: few
cdr3_aa: CASSFWTSVHLNTDTQYF
cdr3_nt: TGTGCCAGCAGCTTCTGGACTAGCGTACACCTCAACACAGATACGCAGTATTTT

j_call: TRBJ2-5
v_call: TRBV10-1
d_call: NA
clone_size: NA
cdr3_aa: CASSAGSSWGETQYF
cdr3_nt: TGCGCCAGCTCTGCGGGATCCTCTTGGGGGGAGACCCAGTACTTC

j_call: TRBJ2-7
v_call: TRBV29-1
d_call: NA
clone_size: NA
cdr3_aa: CSADGGGYEQYF
cdr3_nt: TGCAGCGCAGACGGCGGAGGTTACGAGCAGTACTTC

j_call: TRBJ2-4
v_call: TRBV7-9
d_call: TRBD2
clone_size: few
cdr3_aa: CASTNWLAGGVNIQYF
cdr3_nt: TGTGCCAGCACCAACTGGTTAGCGGGAGGGGTAAACATTCAGTACTTC

j_call: TRBJ2-7
v_call: TRBV9
d_call: NA
clone_size: NA
cdr3_aa: CASSPPGTGDYEQYF
cdr3_nt: TGTGCCAGCAGCCCGCCCGGGACTGGCGACTACGAGCAGTACTTC

j_call: TRBJ2-7
v_call: TRBV5-6
d_call: TRBD1
clone_size: few
cdr3_aa: CASSKTGGEQYF
cdr3_nt: TGTGCCAGCAGTAAGACAGGGGGCGAGCAGTACTTC

j_call: TRBJ2-2
v_call: TRBV3-1
d_call: TRBD2
clone_size: NA
cdr3_aa: CASIGLAGDNTGELFF
cdr3_nt: TGTGCCAGCATCGGACTAGCGGGGGATAACACCGGGGAGCTGTTTTTT

j_call: TRBJ2-3
v_call: TRBV6-5
d_call: NA
clone_size: few
cdr3_aa: CATLGHTDTQYF
cdr3_nt: TGTGCTACACTCGGCCACACAGATACGCAGTATTTT

j_call: TRBJ2-3
v_call: TRBV27
d_call: TRBD2
clone_size: NA
cdr3_aa: CASSFLLAGGADTQYF
cdr3_nt: TGTGCCAGCAGTTTCCTCCTAGCGGGGGGCGCAGATACGCAGTATTTT

j_call: TRBJ2-7
v_call: TRBV5-1
d_call: NA
clone_size: many
cdr3_aa: CASSYAAGNYEQYF
cdr3_nt: TGCGCCAGCAGCTATGCCGCAGGGAACTACGAGCAGTACTTC

j_call: TRBJ2-1
v_call: TRBV2
d_call: TRBD1
clone_size: NA
cdr3_aa: CASSGVVQGAHNEQFF
cdr3_nt: TGTGCCAGCAGTGGAGTAGTACAGGGGGCGCACAATGAGCAGTTCTTC

j_call: TRBJ2-2
v_call: TRBV20-1
d_call: NA
clone_size: NA
cdr3_aa: CSASVQGGTGELFF
cdr3_nt: TGCAGTGCTAGTGTCCAGGGCGGCACCGGGGAGCTGTTTTTT

j_call: TRBJ2-2
v_call: TRBV12-3/TRBV12-4
d_call: NA
clone_size: many
cdr3_aa: CASSSWGWPDPGELFF
cdr3_nt: TGTGCCAGCAGCTCCTGGGGCTGGCCGGACCCCGGGGAGCTGTTTTTT

j_call: TRBJ2-2
v_call: TRBV3-1
d_call: TRBD1
clone_size: NA
cdr3_aa: CASSHGQAFIGELFF
cdr3_nt: TGTGCCAGCAGCCACGGACAGGCGTTTATCGGGGAGCTGTTTTTT

j_call: TRBJ1-2
v_call: TRBV3-1
d_call: NA
clone_size: many
cdr3_aa: CASNLSMTHLGYTF
cdr3_nt: TGTGCCAGCAACCTCTCCATGACCCACCTTGGCTACACCTTC

j_call: TRBJ2-1
v_call: TRBV2
d_call: TRBD1
clone_size: NA
cdr3_aa: CASKIDRGQYNEQFF
cdr3_nt: TGTGCCAGCAAGATCGACAGGGGGCAATACAATGAGCAGTTCTTC

j_call: TRBJ1-1
v_call: TRBV5-5
d_call: NA
clone_size: NA
cdr3_aa: CASSLEPGNTEAFF
cdr3_nt: TGTGCCAGCAGCTTGGAACCAGGGAACACTGAAGCTTTCTTT

j_call: TRBJ2-1
v_call: TRBV5-6
d_call: NA
clone_size: NA
cdr3_aa: CASSEDSEQFF
cdr3_nt: TGTGCCAGCAGCGAGGACAGTGAGCAGTTCTTC

j_call: TRBJ2-3
v_call: TRBV7-9
d_call: NA
clone_size: NA
cdr3_aa: CASSYEGEAFTDTQYF
cdr3_nt: TGTGCCAGCAGCTACGAAGGAGAAGCCTTCACAGATACGCAGTATTTT

j_call: TRBJ2-7
v_call: TRBV6-5
d_call: NA
clone_size: NA
cdr3_aa: CASSYSFGGEFNEQYF
cdr3_nt: TGTGCCAGCAGCTATTCCTTTGGAGGGGAGTTCAACGAGCAGTACTTC

j_call: TRBJ1-6
v_call: TRBV9
d_call: TRBD1
clone_size: many
cdr3_aa: CASSVAYDRGLNSPLHF
cdr3_nt: TGTGCCAGCAGCGTAGCGTATGACAGGGGTCTAAATTCACCCCTCCACTTT

j_call: TRBJ2-1
v_call: TRBV9
d_call: TRBD1
clone_size: few
cdr3_aa: CASSVAITGGSGNEQFF
cdr3_nt: TGTGCCAGCAGCGTAGCTATTACAGGGGGTAGTGGCAATGAGCAGTTCTTC

j_call: TRBJ2-7
v_call: TRBV29-1
d_call: NA
clone_size: many
cdr3_aa: CSVEGRAYEQYF
cdr3_nt: TGCAGCGTTGAGGGCCGAGCCTACGAGCAGTACTTC

j_call: TRBJ2-3
v_call: TRBV2
d_call: NA
clone_size: NA
cdr3_aa: CASRSPSTDTQYF
cdr3_nt: TGTGCCAGTCGGAGTCCTAGCACAGATACGCAGTATTTT

j_call: TRBJ2-2
v_call: TRBV3-1
d_call: NA
clone_size: few
cdr3_aa: CASSERQSNTGELFF
cdr3_nt: TGTGCCAGCAGCGAACGACAGTCGAACACCGGGGAGCTGTTTTTT

j_call: TRBJ2-1
v_call: TRBV4-1
d_call: NA
clone_size: NA
cdr3_aa: CASSQVLGLPEQFF
cdr3_nt: TGCGCCAGCAGCCAAGTTCTAGGCCTCCCCGAGCAGTTCTTC

j_call: TRBJ2-5
v_call: TRBV7-8
d_call: NA
clone_size: few
cdr3_aa: CASRISLGYQETQYF
cdr3_nt: TGTGCCAGCAGAATAAGTCTGGGGTACCAAGAGACCCAGTACTTC